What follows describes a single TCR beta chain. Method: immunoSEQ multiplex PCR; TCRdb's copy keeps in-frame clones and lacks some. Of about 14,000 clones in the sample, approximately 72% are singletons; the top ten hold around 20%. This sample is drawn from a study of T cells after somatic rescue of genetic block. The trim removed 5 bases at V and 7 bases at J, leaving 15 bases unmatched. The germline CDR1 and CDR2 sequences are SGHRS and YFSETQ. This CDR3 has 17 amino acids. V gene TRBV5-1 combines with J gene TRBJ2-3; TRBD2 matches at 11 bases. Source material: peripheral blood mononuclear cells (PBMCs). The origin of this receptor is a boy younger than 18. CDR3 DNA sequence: TGCGCCAGCAGGACTAGCGGGACGTACCTGACGCCTAATACGCAGTATTTT. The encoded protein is CASRTSGTYLTPNTQYF.